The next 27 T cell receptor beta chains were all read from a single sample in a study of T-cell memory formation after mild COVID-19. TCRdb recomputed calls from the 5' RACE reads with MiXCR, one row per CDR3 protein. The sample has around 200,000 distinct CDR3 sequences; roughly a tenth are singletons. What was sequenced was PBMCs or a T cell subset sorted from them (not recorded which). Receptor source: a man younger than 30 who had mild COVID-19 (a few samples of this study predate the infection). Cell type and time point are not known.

For the CDR3, the DNA is TGTGCCACCACTGGTCGCGGCCAGGGTACTGAAGCTTTCTTT. Protein product: CATTGRGQGTEAFF. The chain employs TRBV7-9 and TRBJ1-1, with D perhaps TRBD1 (5 bases). This CDR3 is built from 14 residues. The V and J ends lost 10 bases and 5 bases respectively, with 20 bases between them. Germline V lookup: CDR1 SEHNR, CDR2 FQNEAQ (reference sequence).

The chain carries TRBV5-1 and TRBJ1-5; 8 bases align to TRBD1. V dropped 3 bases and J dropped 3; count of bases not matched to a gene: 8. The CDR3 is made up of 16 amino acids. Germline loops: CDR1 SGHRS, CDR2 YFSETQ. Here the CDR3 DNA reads TGCGCCAGCAGCTGGGGAGACAGGGGATCCAATCAGCCCCAGCATTTT. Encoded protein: CASSWGDRGSNQPQHF.

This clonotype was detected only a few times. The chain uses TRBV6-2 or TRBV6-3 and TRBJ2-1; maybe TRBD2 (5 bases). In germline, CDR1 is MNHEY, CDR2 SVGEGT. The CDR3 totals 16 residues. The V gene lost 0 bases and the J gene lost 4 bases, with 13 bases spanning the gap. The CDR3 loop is CASSYSIGELYNEQFF. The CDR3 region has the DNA TGTGCCAGCAGTTACTCGATCGGGGAGCTTTACAATGAGCAGTTCTTC.

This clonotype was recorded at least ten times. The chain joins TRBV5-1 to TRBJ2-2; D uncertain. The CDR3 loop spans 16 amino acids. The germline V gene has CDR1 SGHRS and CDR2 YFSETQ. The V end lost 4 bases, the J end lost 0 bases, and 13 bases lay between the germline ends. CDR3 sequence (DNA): TGCGCCAGCAGCCCCTGGGGAAGGTCGAACACCGGGGAGCTGTTTTTT. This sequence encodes CASSPWGRSNTGELFF.

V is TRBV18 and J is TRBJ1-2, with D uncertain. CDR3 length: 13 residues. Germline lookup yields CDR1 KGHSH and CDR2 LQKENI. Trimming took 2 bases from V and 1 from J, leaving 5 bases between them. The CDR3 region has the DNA TGTGCCAGCTCACCAGAGGGTAACTATGGCTACACCTTC. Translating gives CASSPEGNYGYTF.

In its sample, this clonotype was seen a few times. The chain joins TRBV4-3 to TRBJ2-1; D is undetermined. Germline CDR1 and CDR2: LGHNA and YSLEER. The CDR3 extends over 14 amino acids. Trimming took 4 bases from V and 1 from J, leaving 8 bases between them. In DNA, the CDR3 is TGCGCCAGCAGCCGAGAAGGGTCCTACAATGAGCAGTTCTTC. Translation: CASSREGSYNEQFF.

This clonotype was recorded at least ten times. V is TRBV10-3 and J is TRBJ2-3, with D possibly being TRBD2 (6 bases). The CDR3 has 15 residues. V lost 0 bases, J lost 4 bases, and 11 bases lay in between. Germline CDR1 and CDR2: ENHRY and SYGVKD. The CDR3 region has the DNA TGTGCCATCAGTGAGTCAGGCGGGGAGGCAGATACGCAGTATTTT. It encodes CAISESGGEADTQYF.

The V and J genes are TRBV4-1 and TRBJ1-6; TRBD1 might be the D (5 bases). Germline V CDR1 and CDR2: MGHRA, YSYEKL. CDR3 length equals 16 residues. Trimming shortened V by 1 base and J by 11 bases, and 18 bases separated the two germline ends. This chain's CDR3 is CASSQVQGTGNTPLHF. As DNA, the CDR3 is TGCGCCAGCAGCCAAGTTCAAGGAACAGGCAATACACCCCTCCACTTT.

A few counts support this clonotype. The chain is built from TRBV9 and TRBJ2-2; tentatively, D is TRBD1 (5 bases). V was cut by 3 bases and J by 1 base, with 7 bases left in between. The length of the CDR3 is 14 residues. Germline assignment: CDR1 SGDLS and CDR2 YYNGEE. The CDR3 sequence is CASSGQLNTGELFF. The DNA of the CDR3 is TGTGCCAGCAGCGGACAGCTGAACACCGGGGAGCTGTTTTTT.

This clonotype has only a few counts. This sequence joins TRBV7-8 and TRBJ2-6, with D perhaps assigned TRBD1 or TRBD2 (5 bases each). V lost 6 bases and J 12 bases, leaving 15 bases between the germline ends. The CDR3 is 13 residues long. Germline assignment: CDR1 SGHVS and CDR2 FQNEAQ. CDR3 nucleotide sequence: TGTGCCAGCAGGGGTCTCTTGAGGGGCGTCCTGACTTTC. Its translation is CASRGLLRGVLTF.

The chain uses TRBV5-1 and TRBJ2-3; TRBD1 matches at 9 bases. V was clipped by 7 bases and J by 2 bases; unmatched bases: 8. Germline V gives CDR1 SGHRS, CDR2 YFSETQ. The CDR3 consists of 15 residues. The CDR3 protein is CASAETGGVTDTQYF. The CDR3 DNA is TGCGCCAGCGCCGAGACAGGGGGAGTCACAGATACGCAGTATTTT.

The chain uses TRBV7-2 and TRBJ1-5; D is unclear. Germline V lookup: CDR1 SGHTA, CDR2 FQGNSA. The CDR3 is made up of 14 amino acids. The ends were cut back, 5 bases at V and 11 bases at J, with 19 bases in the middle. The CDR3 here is CASSPDVGPAAQHF. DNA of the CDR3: TGTGCCAGCAGCCCAGATGTAGGGCCCGCGGCCCAGCATTTT.

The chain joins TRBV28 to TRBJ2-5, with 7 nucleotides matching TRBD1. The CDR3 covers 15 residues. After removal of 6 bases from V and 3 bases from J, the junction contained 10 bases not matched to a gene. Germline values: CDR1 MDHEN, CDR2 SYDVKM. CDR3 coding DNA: TGTGCCAGCAGCCCTAGGGGGCGCGGTGAAGAGACCCAGTACTTC. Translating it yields CASSPRGRGEETQYF. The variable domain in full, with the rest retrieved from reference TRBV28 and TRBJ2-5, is DVKVTQSSRYLVKRTGEKVFLECVQDMDHENMFWYRQDPGLGLRLIYFSYDVKMKEKGDIPEGYSVSREKKERFSLILESASTNQTSMYLCASSPRGRGEETQYFGPGTRLLVL.

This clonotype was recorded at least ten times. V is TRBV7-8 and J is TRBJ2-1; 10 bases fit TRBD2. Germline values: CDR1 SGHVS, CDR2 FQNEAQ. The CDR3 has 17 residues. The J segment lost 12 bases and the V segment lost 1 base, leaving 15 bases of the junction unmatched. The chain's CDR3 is CASSLEGRWEAGGRQFF. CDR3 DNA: TGTGCCAGCAGCTTAGAGGGGCGTTGGGAAGCGGGGGGGCGGCAGTTCTTC.

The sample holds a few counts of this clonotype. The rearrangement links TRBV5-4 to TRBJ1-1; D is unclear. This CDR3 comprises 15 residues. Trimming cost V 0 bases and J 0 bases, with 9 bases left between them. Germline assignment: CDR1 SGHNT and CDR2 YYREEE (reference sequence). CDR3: CASSLGGVMNTEAFF. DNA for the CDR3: TGTGCCAGCAGCTTGGGTGGGGTCATGAACACTGAAGCTTTCTTT.

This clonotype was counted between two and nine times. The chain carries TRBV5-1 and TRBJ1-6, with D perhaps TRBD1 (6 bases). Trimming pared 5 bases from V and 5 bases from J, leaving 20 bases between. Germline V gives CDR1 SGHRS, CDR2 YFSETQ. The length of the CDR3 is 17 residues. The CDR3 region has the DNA TGCGCCAGCAGAGTTTCCGGGACACCTAAGAATAATTCACCCCTCCACTTT. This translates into CASRVSGTPKNNSPLHF. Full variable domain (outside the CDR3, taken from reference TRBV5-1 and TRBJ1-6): KAGVTQTPRYLIKTRGQQVTLSCSPISGHRSVSWYQQTPGQGLQFLFEYFSETQRNKGNFPGRFSGRQFSNSRSEMNVSTLELGDSALYLCASRVSGTPKNNSPLHFGNGTRLTVT.

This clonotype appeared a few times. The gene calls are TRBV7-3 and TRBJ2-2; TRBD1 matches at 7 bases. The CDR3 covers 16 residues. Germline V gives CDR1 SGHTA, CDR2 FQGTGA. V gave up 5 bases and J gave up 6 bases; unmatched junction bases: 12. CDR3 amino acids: CASSPVPGGVPGELFF. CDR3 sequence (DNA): TGTGCCAGCAGCCCCGTGCCAGGGGGTGTCCCCGGGGAGCTGTTTTTT.

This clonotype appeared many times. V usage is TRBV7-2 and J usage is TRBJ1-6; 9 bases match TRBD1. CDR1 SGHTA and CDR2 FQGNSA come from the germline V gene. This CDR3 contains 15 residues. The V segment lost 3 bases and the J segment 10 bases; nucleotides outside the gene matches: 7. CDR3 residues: CASSLPTGGRSPLHF. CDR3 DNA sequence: TGTGCCAGCAGCTTGCCGACAGGGGGACGATCACCCCTCCACTTT.

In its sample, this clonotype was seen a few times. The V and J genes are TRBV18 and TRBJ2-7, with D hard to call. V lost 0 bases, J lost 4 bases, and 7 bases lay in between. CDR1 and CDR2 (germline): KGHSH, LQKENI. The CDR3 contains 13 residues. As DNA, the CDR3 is TGTGCCAGCTCACCACCTGGTACATACGAGCAGTACGTC. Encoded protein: CASSPPGTYEQYV.

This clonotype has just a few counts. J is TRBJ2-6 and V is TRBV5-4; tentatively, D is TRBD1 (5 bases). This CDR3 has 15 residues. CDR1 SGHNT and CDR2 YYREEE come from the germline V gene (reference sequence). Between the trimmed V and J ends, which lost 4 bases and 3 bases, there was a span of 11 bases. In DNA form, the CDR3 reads TGTGCCAGCAGCAATCAGGGAAGTGGGGCCAACGTCCTGACTTTC. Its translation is CASSNQGSGANVLTF.

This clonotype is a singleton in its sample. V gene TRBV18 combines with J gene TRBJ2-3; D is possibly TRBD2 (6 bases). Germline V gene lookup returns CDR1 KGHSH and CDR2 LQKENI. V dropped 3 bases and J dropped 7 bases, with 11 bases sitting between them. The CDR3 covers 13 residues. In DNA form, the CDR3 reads TGTGCCAGCTCACCCGAAGCGGGTAATACGCAGTATTTT. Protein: CASSPEAGNTQYF.

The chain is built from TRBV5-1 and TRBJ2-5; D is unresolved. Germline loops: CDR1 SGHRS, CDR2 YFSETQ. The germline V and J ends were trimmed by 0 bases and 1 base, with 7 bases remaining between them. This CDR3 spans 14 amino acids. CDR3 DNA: TGCGCCAGCAGCTTGGCACAGATCCAAGAGACCCAGTACTTC. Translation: CASSLAQIQETQYF.

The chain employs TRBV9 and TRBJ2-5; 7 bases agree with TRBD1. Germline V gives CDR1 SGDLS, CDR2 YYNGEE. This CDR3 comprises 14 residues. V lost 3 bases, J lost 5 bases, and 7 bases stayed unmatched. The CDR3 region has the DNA TGTGCCAGCAGCGGACAGGGTGTATTCGAGACCCAGTACTTC. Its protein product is CASSGQGVFETQYF.

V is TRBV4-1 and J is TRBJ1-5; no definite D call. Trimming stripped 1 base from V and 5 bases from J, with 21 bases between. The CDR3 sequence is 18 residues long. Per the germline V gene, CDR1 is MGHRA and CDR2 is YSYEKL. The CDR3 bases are TGCGCCAGCAGCCAAGGATTGGTGAGATCTGGGCTCCATCAGCCCCAGCATTTT. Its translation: CASSQGLVRSGLHQPQHF.

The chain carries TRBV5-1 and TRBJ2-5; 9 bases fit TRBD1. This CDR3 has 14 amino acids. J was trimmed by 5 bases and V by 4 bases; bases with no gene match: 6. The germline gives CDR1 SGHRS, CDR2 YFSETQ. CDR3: CASSTQGAWETQYF. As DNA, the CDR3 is TGCGCCAGCAGCACACAGGGGGCCTGGGAGACCCAGTACTTC.

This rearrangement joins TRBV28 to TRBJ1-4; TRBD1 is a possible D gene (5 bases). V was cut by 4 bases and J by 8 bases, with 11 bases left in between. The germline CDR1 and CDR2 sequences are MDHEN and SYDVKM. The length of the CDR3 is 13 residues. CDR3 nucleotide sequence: TGTGCCAGCAGTTCGGACACAAACGAAAAACTGTTTTTT. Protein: CASSSDTNEKLFF.

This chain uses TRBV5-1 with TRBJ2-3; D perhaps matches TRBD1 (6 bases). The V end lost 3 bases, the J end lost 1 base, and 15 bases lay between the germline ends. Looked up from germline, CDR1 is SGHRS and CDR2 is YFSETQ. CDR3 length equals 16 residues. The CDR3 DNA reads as TGCGCCAGCAGCTCCCCGACTGGGGGCCGCACAGATACGCAGTATTTT. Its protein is CASSSPTGGRTDTQYF.